This TCR beta chain was captured in a study of molecular identifiers for immune sequencing clone quantification. This clonotype was seen many times. The CDR3 has 14 amino acids. V shed 4 bases, J shed 7 bases, and the junction held 5 bases outside the gene matches. TCRdb called the PCR reads again in MiXCR, with one record for every CDR3 protein. Of 490,000 or so distinct CDR3 sequences listed, approximately 25% are singletons. The TCR was taken from a human donor in good health. Some libraries in this study had Jurkat cell RNA spiked in. Sequencing was carried out using naive CD8+ T cells from blood, with Jurkat cell RNA spiked in. The subset was: FACS-sorted CD8+CD4-CCR7+CD45RA+ naive T cells. The V call is TRBV12-3 or TRBV12-4, the J call TRBJ2-2, with 8 nucleotides matching TRBD1. CDR3 protein: CASSYRTGFGELFF. The CDR3 region has the DNA TGTGCCAGCAGTTACCGGACAGGGTTCGGGGAGCTGTTTTTT.